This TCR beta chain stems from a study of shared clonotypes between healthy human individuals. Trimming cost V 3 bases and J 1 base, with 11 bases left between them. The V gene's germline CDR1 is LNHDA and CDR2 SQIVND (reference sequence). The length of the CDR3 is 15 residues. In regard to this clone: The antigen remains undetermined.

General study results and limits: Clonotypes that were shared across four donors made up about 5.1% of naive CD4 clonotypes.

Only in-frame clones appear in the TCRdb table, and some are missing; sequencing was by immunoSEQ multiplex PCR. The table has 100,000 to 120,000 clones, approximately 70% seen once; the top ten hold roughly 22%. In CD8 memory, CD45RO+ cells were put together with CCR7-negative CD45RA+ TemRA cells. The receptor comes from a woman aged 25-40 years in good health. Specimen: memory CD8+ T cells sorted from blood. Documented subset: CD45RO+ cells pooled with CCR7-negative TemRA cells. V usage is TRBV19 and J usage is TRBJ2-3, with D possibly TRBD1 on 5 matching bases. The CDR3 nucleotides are TGTGCCAGTAGTATGGCAGGGTGGGGCACAGATACGCAGTATTTT. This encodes CASSMAGWGTDTQYF. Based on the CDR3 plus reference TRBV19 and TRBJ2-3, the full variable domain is DGGITQSPKYLFRKEGQNVTLSCEQNLNHDAMYWYRQDPGQGLRLIYYSQIVNDFQKGDIAEGYSVSREKKESFPLTVTSAQKNPTAFYLCASSMAGWGTDTQYFGPGTRLTVL.